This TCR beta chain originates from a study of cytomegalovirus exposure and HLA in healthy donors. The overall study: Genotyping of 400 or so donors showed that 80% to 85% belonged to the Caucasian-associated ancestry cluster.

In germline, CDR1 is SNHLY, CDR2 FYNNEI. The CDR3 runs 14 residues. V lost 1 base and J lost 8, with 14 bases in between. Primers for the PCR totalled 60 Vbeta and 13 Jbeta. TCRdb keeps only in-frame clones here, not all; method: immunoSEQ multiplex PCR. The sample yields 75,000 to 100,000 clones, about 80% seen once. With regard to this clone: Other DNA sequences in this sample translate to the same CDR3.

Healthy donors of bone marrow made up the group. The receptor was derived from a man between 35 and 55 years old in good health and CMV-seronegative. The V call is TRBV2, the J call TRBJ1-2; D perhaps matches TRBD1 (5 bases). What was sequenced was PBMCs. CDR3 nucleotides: TGTGCCAGCAGTGAAGTGTGGGGCGGTCGAGGCTACACCTTC. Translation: CASSEVWGGRGYTF.